This section outlines one T cell receptor (beta chain) sequence together with its context. Its antigen is unidentified. The CDR3 extends over 16 amino acids. V was clipped by 2 bases and J by 4 bases; unmatched bases: 9. Germline CDR1 reads PRHDT; CDR2 reads FYEKMQ (reference sequence). These data are taken from a study of post-analysis software for immune sequencing data. Across the whole study: Both relapsing-remitting and secondary progressive multiple sclerosis featured among the disease courses, as did progressive-relapsing multiple sclerosis.

Overall study findings and caveats: Batch-matched samples strongly co-clustered by F measure. There were a few TRBV segments more frequent in patients than controls, and TRBV5-6, TRBV5-1 and TRBV20-1 were among them. Normalized Chao1 diversity was significantly reduced in patients versus controls.

Prepared TCR beta cDNA libraries contained unique molecular identifiers. Starting from approximately 0.95 to 9.8 million T cells, the study yielded roughly 0.5 million cDNA molecules. TCRdb recomputed calls from the PCR reads with MiXCR, one row per CDR3 protein. The top ten clones hold roughly 4.5% of a sample with 650,000 to 900,000 distinct CDR3 sequences, about 45% of them seen once. The chain employs TRBV13 and TRBJ1-2; 8 bases are a match to TRBD1. The TCR comes from a girl aged 5 to 17 with multiple sclerosis. Sequencing was performed on blood. CDR3 in DNA: TGTGCCAGCAGCTTAACTGAGGACAGGGACGGCTATGGCTACACCTTC. This translates into CASSLTEDRDGYGYTF.